This TCR beta chain stems from a study of blood T cell repertoires in COVID-19. TCRdb's copy holds only in-frame clones and misses some; the assay was immunoSEQ multiplex PCR. Among 150,000 to 200,000 clones listed, about 88% were seen once. Trimming shortened V by 4 bases and J by 4 bases, and 11 bases separated the two germline ends. This CDR3 contains 14 residues. The germline V gene has CDR1 MNHEY and CDR2 SVGEGT. This clone was picked up one time. The chain has TRBV6-2 or TRBV6-3 and TRBJ2-1; perhaps TRBD2 as D (5 bases). The sample was peripheral blood. The TCR originated in a man in his forties with active or convalescent COVID-19. CDR3 residues: CASSSHSAYNEQFF. The CDR3 DNA reads as TGTGCCAGCAGTTCCCATAGCGCGTACAATGAGCAGTTCTTC.